The TCR beta chain described here comes from a study of technical replicates of blood from a few donors. Libraries were prepared by immunoSEQ multiplex PCR; TCRdb keeps only in-frame clonotypes and omits some of them. The table records about 80,000 clones, roughly nine tenths of them present only once. V lost 6 bases to trimming and J lost 6 bases; unmatched junction nucleotides: 5. The CDR3 spans 15 residues. Germline loops: CDR1 KGHSH, CDR2 LQKENI. V and J are TRBV18 and TRBJ2-1; 13 bases align to TRBD2. The source material was T cells isolated from PBMCs. The receptor comes from a human donor in good health. The CDR3 sequence is CASSVGTSGANEQFF. CDR3 bases: TGTGCCAGCTCTGTGGGGACTAGCGGGGCCAATGAGCAGTTCTTC.